This T cell receptor (beta chain) was sequenced during a study of CD8+ T cells in alopecia areata (dated by TCRdb to about 2018). Looking at the study overall: The treated patients, all with moderate-to-severe alopecia areata, were enrolled in an open-label pilot trial of oral tofacitinib given at 5 to 10 mg twice daily. Scalp tissue and sorted CD4+ and CD8+ peripheral blood T cells from patchy and totalis/universalis alopecia areata patients and from healthy controls were covered by human TCRbeta sequencing. TCRbeta CDR3 regions were amplified by immunoSEQ multiplex PCR with 35 Vbeta forward and 13 Jbeta reverse primers. To study T cell clonal expansion in alopecia areata, the researchers applied high-throughput TCRbeta sequencing to both the C3H/HeJ mouse model and human patients. RNA came from the PAXgene miRNA kit for fixed scalp, the miRNeasy kit for PBMCs, and the RNeasy kit for mouse skin. Scalp clonality was compared among normal scalp (n=4), patchy alopecia areata scalp (n=8), and alopecia totalis/universalis scalp (n=8). Biopsies were taken from tofacitinib-treated patients at baseline and again at 4 and 24 weeks into treatment, and several of those patients also had a later scalp biopsy. Patients received tofacitinib for 6 to 18 months and were then followed off drug for 6 months to check for delayed response and recurrence.

Note on this clone: Its cognate antigen has yet to be identified. Base qualities are not provided; no much larger clone lies one nucleotide away.

General findings and caveats noted by the study authors: Resident alphabeta T cells in normal human skin are also sequenced, complicating scalp TCR repertoire analysis, unlike mouse skin dominated by gammadelta T cells. Shared TCR sequences between patients were less evident than in mice, which may be partly attributable to HLA diversity in the patient population. Lesional scalp, especially in alopecia totalis/universalis, showed higher clonality and more expanded CD8+ clones than normal scalp, suggesting antigenic drive.

Library method: the immunoSEQ multiplex PCR assay. To provide template for TCR sequencing, every sample had RNA extracted and reverse transcribed into cDNA. First-strand cDNA was synthesized using SuperScript III with a 2:1 mix of oligo-dT and random hexamers. A synthetic immune receptor repertoire was used to assess amplification bias, and residual bias was removed computationally. Processing in the source paper ran as follows. Raw reads were preprocessed to remove errors, and CDR3 was defined according to IMGT conventions as the region from the conserved cysteine to phenylalanine. Clonality was calculated as 1 minus Shannon entropy normalized by log2 of the number of productive unique TCRs. Whether each scalp clone was CD4 or CD8 was inferred by checking scalp TCRbeta sequences against the CD4 and CD8 repertoires from sorted blood. TCRdb obtained this table from immuneACCESS and retained in-frame rearrangements with V and J assigned. These tables miss some clones; where compared with another copy, unresolved V genes account for less than half of the shortfall, and the remainder is unexplained. For V, J and clone size, that table is used; D and trimming come from the DNA. Within this sample are 140,000 to 150,000 clones, with 58% of them counted one time only. The ten largest clones capture roughly 6.7% of the sample.

Interpreted using the paper, the time point label stands for: baseline before oral tofacitinib. Peripheral blood and lesional scalp punch biopsies were obtained from patients with alopecia areata. PBMCs were isolated by density centrifugation and stained for CD3, CD4 and CD8, and CD4+ and CD8+ T cells were sorted on a FACSAria. CDR1 and CDR2, looked up from the germline V gene, are SGHTA and FQGNSA. From cysteine to phenylalanine, the CDR3 is 14 amino acids long. The only DNA kept is the CDR3, 42 bases in frame from the first base. V ends up 5 bases short and J 4 bases short, with an unmatched junction base count of 5.

This clonotype originated in a human donor with alopecia areata. The rearranged segments are TRBV7-2 and TRBJ2-3; the junction holds 8 bases that match TRBD2. Sequencing used CD4+ T cells sorted from blood, obtained at week 0. At the DNA level, the sequence is TGTGCCAGCAGCACTGGACTAGCATCAGATACGCAGTATTTT. Its product reads: CASSTGLASDTQYF. Full variable domain (CDR3 extended with the reference TRBV7-2 and TRBJ2-3 proteins): GAGVSQSPSNKVTEKGKDVELRCDPISGHTALYWYRQSLGQGLEFLIYFQGNSAPDKSGLPSDRFSAERTGGSVSTLTIQRTQQEDSAVYLCASSTGLASDTQYFGPGTRLTVL.